This TCR beta chain was recovered during a study of early T cells in non-severe SARS-CoV-2 infection. As for the study in general: Alpha and beta chains were unpaired, from unsorted whole-blood bulk RNA.

Findings and caveats of the study: Comparison of clonotypes with VDJdb favored anti-spike CD8 responses while missing private and CD4 specificities.

This clonotype was observed many times. The antigen is not known. Unique molecular identifiers were attached to individual cDNA molecules. TCRdb re-derived calls from the 5' RACE reads in MiXCR, one entry per CDR3 protein. In the table there are tens of thousands of distinct CDR3 sequences, more than 12% of which are singletons. CDR3 length: 15 amino acids. V lost 4 bases, J lost 1 base, and 11 bases lay in between. Germline loops: CDR1 MDHEN, CDR2 SYDVKM. The J gene is TRBJ2-4, the V gene TRBV28; D unresolved. The receptor was isolated from an adult who was a healthcare worker with PCR-confirmed SARS-CoV-2 infection or an uninfected control (not recorded which). The source material was whole blood. CDR3 residues: CASSSVIWAKNIQYF. CDR3 DNA: TGTGCCAGCAGTTCGGTCATTTGGGCCAAAAACATTCAGTACTTC.